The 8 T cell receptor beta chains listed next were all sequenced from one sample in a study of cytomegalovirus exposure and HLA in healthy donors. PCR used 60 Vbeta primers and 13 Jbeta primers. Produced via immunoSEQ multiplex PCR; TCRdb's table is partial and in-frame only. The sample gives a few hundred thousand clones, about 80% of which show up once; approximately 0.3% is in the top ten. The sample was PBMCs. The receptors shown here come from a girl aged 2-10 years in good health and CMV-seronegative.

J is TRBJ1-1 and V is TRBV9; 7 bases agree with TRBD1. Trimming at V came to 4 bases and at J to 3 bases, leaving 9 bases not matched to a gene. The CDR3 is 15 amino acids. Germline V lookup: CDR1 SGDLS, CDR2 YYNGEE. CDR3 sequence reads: CASSLAGGGYTEAFF. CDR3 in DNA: TGTGCCAGCAGCCTCGCAGGGGGTGGTTACACTGAAGCTTTCTTT.

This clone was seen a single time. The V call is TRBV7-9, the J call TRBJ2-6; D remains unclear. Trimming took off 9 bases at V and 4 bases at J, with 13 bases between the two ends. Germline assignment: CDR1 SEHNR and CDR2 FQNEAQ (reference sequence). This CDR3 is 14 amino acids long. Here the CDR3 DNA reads TGTGCCAGAGAGCTCTCCCCGGGGGCCAACGTCCTGACTTTC. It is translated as CARELSPGANVLTF. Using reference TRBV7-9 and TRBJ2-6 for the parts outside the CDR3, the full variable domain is DTGVSQNPRHKITKRGQNVTFRCDPISEHNRLYWYRQTLGQGPEFLTYFQNEAQLEKSRLLSDRFSAERPKGSFSTLEIQRTEQGDSAMYLCARELSPGANVLTFGAGSRLTVL.

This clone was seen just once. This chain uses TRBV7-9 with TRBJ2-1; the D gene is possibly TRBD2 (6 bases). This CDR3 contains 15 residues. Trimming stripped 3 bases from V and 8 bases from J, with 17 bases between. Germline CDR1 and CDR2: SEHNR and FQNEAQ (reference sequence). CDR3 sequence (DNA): TGTGCCAGCAGCTTCCCCCAAGCAGGCGGGGATGAGCAGTTCTTC. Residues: CASSFPQAGGDEQFF.

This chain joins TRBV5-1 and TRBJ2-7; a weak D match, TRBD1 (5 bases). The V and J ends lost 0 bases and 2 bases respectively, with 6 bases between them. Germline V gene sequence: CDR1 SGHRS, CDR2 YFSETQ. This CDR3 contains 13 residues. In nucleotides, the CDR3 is TGCGCCAGCAGCTTGGGGGGCCCCTACGAGCAGTACTTC. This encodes CASSLGGPYEQYF.

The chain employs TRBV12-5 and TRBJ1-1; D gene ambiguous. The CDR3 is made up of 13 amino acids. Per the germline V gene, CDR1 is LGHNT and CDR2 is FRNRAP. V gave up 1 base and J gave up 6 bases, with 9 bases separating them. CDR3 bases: TGTGCTAGTGGTTTGGGGGCAGGTTCTGAAGCTTTCTTT. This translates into CASGLGAGSEAFF.

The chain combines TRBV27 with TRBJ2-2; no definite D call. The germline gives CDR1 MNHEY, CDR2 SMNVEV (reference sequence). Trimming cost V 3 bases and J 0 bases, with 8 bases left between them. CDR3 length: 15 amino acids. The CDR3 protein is CASSFNIPNTGELFF. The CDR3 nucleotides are TGTGCCAGCAGTTTCAACATTCCGAACACCGGGGAGCTGTTTTTT.

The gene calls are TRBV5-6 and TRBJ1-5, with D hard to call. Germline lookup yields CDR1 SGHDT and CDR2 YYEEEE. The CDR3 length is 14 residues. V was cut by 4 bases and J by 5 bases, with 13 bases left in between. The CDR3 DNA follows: TGTGCCAGCAGCCAAAACCCCACAGATCAGCCCCAGCATTTT. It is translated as CASSQNPTDQPQHF.

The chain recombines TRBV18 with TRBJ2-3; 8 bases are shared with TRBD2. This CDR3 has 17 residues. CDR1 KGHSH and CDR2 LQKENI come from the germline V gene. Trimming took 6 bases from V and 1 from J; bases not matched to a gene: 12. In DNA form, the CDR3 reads TGTGCCAGCTCCCTTCTCATGGAGACTAGCGGCACAGATACGCAGTATTTT. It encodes CASSLLMETSGTDTQYF.